This TCR beta chain was captured by sequencing in a study of Ad26.COV2.S vaccination and SARS-CoV-2 variants. Generated by immunoSEQ multiplex PCR, the TCRdb table keeps only in-frame clones and is missing some. The table lists about 400,000 clones, around four fifths of them singletons. Treatment of the sample: about 20 received Ad26.COV2.S at low or high dose, single or two shots; about 5 received placebo; per-sample allocation not given. All samples were drawn on day 63, counting from the first vaccine or placebo injection. Germline V gene data show CDR1 as LNHDA and CDR2 as SQIVND (reference sequence). The CDR3 sequence is 14 residues long. Deletions cut 5 bases from V and 0 bases from J, with 11 bases between.

Sequenced material: peripheral blood, taken in a trial of Ad26.COV2.S vaccine versus placebo. The sequence came from a person aged 18-65 years who received the Ad26.COV2.S COVID-19 vaccine or a placebo. The J gene is TRBJ2-7, the V gene TRBV19; D call uncertain. The CDR3 DNA reads as TGTGCCAGTAGTTCCCGACGTACCTCCTACGAGCAGTACTTC. It codes for CASSSRRTSYEQYF. The full variable domain, completed using reference TRBV19 and TRBJ2-7, is DGGITQSPKYLFRKEGQNVTLSCEQNLNHDAMYWYRQDPGQGLRLIYYSQIVNDFQKGDIAEGYSVSREKKESFPLTVTSAQKNPTAFYLCASSSRRTSYEQYFGPGTRLTVT.